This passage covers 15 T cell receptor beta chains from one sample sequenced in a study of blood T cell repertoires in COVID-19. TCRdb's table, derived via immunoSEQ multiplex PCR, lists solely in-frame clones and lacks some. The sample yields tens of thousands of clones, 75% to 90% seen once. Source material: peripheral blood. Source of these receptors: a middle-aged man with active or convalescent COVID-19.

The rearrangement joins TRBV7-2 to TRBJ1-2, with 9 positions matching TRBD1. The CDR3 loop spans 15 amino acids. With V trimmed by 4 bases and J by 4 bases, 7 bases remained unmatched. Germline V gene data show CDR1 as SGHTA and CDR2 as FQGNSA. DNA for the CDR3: TGTGCCAGCAGCTCGCAGACAGGGGGATTCTATGGCTACACCTTC. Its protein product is CASSSQTGGFYGYTF.

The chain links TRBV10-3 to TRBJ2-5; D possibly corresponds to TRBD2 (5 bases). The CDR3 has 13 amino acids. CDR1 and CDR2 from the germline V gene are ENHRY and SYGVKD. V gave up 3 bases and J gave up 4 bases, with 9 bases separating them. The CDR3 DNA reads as TGTGCCATCAGTGATGCAGCGGCAGAGACCCAGTACTTC. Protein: CAISDAAAETQYF.

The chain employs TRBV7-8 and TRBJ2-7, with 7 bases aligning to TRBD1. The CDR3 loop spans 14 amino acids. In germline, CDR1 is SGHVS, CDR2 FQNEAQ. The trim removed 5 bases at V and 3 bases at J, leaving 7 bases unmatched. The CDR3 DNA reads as TGTGCCAGCAGCACATTGGCAGGGGGCTACGAGCAGTACTTC. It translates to CASSTLAGGYEQYF.

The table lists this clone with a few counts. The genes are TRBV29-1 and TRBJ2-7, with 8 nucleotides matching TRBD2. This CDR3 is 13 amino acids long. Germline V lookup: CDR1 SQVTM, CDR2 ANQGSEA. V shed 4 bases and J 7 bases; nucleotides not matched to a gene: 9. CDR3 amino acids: CSVATSGRGEQYF. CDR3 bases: TGCAGCGTTGCAACTAGCGGAAGGGGGGAGCAGTACTTC.

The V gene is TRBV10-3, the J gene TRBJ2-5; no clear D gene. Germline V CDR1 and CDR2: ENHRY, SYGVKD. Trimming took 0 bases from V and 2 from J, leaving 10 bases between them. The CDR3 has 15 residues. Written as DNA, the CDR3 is TGTGCCATCAGTGAGTCCATGACGCGGCAAGAGACCCAGTACTTC. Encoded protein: CAISESMTRQETQYF.

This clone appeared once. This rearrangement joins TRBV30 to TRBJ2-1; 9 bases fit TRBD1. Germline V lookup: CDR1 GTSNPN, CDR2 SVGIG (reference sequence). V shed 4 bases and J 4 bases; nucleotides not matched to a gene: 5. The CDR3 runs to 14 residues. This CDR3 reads CAWNPGQGYNEQFF. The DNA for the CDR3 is TGTGCCTGGAATCCGGGACAGGGATACAATGAGCAGTTCTTC.

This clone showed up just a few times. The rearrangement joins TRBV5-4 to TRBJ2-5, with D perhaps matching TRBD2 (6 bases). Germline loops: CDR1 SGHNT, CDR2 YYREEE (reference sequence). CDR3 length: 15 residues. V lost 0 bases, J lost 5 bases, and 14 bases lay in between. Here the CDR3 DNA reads TGTGCCAGCAGCTTGGAAGGGCCGGCGGGGGAGACCCAGTACTTC. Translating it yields CASSLEGPAGETQYF.

The CDR3 spells CASSMRLAVNTGELFF. In DNA, the CDR3 is TGTGCCAGTAGTATGAGACTAGCGGTGAACACCGGGGAGCTGTTTTTT. The chain is built from TRBV19 and TRBJ2-2; 9 nucleotides align to TRBD2. The V segment lost 3 bases and the J segment 1 base; nucleotides outside the gene matches: 3. This CDR3 is 16 amino acids long. Germline CDR1 reads LNHDA; CDR2 reads SQIVND (reference sequence).

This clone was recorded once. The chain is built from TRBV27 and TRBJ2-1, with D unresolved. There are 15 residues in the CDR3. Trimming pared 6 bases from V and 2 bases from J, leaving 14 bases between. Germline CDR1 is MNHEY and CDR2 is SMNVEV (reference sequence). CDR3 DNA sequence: TGTGCCAGCAGCCTAGTACCGATAGCCTACAATGAGCAGTTCTTC. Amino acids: CASSLVPIAYNEQFF.

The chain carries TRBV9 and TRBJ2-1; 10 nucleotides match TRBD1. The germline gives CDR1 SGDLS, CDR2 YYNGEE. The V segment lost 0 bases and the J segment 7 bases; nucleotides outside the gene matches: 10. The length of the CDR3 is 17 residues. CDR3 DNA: TGTGCCAGCAGCGTAGGGGTGAGGGGACAGGGGTGGAATGAGCAGTTCTTC. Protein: CASSVGVRGQGWNEQFF.

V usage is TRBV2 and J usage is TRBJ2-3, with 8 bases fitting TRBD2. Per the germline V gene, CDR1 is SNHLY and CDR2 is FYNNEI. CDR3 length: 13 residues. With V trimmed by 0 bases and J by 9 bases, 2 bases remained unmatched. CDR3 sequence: CASSEARTSTQYF. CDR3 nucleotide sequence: TGTGCCAGCAGTGAAGCCAGGACTAGCACGCAGTATTTT.

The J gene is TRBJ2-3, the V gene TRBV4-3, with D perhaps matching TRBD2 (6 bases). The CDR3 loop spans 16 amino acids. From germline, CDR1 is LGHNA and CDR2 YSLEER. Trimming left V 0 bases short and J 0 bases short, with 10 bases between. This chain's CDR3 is CASSQDRGWSTDTQYF. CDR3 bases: TGCGCCAGCAGCCAAGATCGGGGGTGGAGCACAGATACGCAGTATTTT.

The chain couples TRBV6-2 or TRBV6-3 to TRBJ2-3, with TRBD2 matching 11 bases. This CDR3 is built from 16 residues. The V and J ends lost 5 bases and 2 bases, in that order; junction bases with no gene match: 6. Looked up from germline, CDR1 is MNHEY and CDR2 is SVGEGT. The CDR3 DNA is TGTGCCAGCAGTCAACCACTAGCGGGAGTCACAGATACGCAGTATTTT. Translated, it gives CASSQPLAGVTDTQYF.

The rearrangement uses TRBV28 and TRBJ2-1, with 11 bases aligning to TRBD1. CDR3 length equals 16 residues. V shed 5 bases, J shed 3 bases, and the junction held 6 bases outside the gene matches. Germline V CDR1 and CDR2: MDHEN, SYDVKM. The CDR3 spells CASSRGQGDLYNEQFF. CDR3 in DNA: TGTGCCAGCAGTCGGGGACAGGGGGACCTCTACAATGAGCAGTTCTTC.

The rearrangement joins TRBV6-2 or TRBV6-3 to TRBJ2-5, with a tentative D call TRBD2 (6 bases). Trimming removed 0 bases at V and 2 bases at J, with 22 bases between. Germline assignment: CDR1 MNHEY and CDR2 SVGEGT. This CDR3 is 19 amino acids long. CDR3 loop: CASSYSLAGVAGRQETQYF. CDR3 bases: TGTGCCAGCAGTTACTCTCTGGCCGGTGTGGCGGGACGACAAGAGACCCAGTACTTC.